This T cell receptor (beta chain) was obtained from a study of CD8 T cells in ankylosing spondylitis. As for this clonotype: What it binds is unknown.

TCRdb reprocessed the 5' RACE reads via MiXCR and lists one record per CDR3 protein. This table holds about 540,000 distinct CDR3 sequences, approximately 12% found once. Study conclusions and caveats: Seemingly characteristic of ankylosing spondylitis blood was a TCR beta motif consisting of eight highly homologous variants.

The sequence came from a male donor with ankylosing spondylitis. The sample was blood, either unsorted or a sorted T cell fraction (not recorded which).

The CDR3 DNA sequence: TGTGCCAGCAGCTTACGGACAGGGCGGGGAGGGGACGAGCAGTACTTC. This gives the protein CASSLRTGRGGDEQYF. The rearrangement joins TRBV7-2 to TRBJ2-7; the D gene is possibly TRBD1 (8 bases). This CDR3 region has 16 residues. V lost 2 bases, J lost 5 bases, and 19 bases lay in between. Germline V gene data show CDR1 as SGHTA and CDR2 as FQGNSA.